Below, 7 T cell receptor beta chains from the same sample are listed, as sequenced in a study of blood T cell repertoires in COVID-19. Clones were sequenced by immunoSEQ multiplex PCR, and TCRdb holds only the in-frame ones, with some missing. This sample has under 150,000 clones; 85% to 90% occur once, and the top ten carry roughly 2.2%. Sequenced sample: peripheral blood. These TCRs come from a man in his 70s with active COVID-19.

The rearrangement joins TRBV5-1 to TRBJ1-2, with 8 bases fitting TRBD1. CDR1 SGHRS and CDR2 YFSETQ come from the germline V gene. J gave up 5 bases and V 3 bases, and 12 bases lay outside the gene matches. The CDR3 is 16 amino acids. The CDR3 DNA sequence: TGCGCCAGCAGCTCGAACCAGGGGGCCGCGGGGTATGGCTACACCTTC. This gives the protein CASSSNQGAAGYGYTF.

There are a few counts of this clone. The chain combines TRBV28 with TRBJ2-1; D gene uncertain. Trimming stripped 5 bases from V and 0 bases from J, with 17 bases between. The CDR3 extends over 17 amino acids. Germline CDR1 MDHEN, CDR2 SYDVKM. The CDR3 is CASSPDSFASSYNEQFF. In nucleotides, the CDR3 is TGTGCCAGCAGTCCTGACTCCTTCGCGTCCTCCTACAATGAGCAGTTCTTC.

V usage is TRBV20-1 and J usage is TRBJ1-2; no clear D gene. CDR1 is DFQATT and CDR2 is SNEGSKA in the germline V gene (reference sequence). CDR3 length: 11 residues. V dropped 4 bases and J dropped 6 bases, with 9 bases sitting between them. CDR3 DNA: TGCAGTGCTACCGAGTTAGATGGCTACACCTTC. Translated: CSATELDGYTF.

The chain links TRBV18 to TRBJ2-6, with 9 bases lining up with TRBD1. J gave up 0 bases and V 5 bases, and 8 bases lay outside the gene matches. The CDR3 has 18 residues. CDR1 and CDR2 (germline): KGHSH, LQKENI. CDR3 sequence reads: CASSATGTGSSGANVLTF. CDR3 bases: TGTGCCAGCTCAGCCACCGGGACAGGGAGCTCTGGGGCCAACGTCCTGACTTTC. The full variable domain, in which reference TRBV18 and TRBJ2-6 provide the parts outside the CDR3, is NAGVMQNPRHLVRRRGQEARLRCSPMKGHSHVYWYRQLPEEGLKFMVYLQKENIIDESGMPKERFSAEFPKEGPSILRIQQVVRGDSAAYFCASSATGTGSSGANVLTFGAGSRLTVL.

The chain couples TRBV4-1 to TRBJ2-3, with D tentatively TRBD1 (5 bases). The V and J ends lost 1 base and 4 bases respectively, with 9 bases between them. Germline V gene data show CDR1 as MGHRA and CDR2 as YSYEKL. The length of the CDR3 is 14 residues. This CDR3 is CASSQGARADTQYF. CDR3 coding DNA: TGCGCCAGCAGCCAAGGGGCCAGGGCAGATACGCAGTATTTT.

This clone turned up a few times. The V and J genes are TRBV19 and TRBJ1-5, with D perhaps TRBD1 (5 bases). The CDR3 has 14 residues. V lost 3 bases and J 6 bases, leaving 12 bases between the germline ends. CDR1 and CDR2 (germline): LNHDA, SQIVND (reference sequence). The CDR3 region is CASSIRGGTQPQHF. The CDR3 DNA sequence: TGTGCCAGTAGTATTAGAGGAGGGACTCAGCCCCAGCATTTT.

This clone was detected only once. The chain employs TRBV19 and TRBJ1-2; the D gene is possibly TRBD1 (5 bases). The V gene lost 4 bases and the J gene lost 4 bases, with 13 bases spanning the gap. The CDR3 runs to 14 residues. Germline loops: CDR1 LNHDA, CDR2 SQIVND (reference sequence). For the CDR3, the DNA is TGTGCCAGTAGTAGGGGGGGAGCGGTCTATGGCTACACCTTC. Its protein is CASSRGGAVYGYTF.